A single sample is the source of the 14 T cell receptor beta chains below, sequenced in a study of metastatic and nonmetastatic thyroid tumors. TCRdb reassembled clones from the PCR reads with MiXCR. The sample holds fewer than 30,000 clones, about 20% seen once. Not a single patient had been given any form of treatment at any point before undergoing thyroid surgery. Source material: blood. Source of these receptors: a male donor with papillary thyroid cancer or a benign thyroid nodule (not recorded which). Some clones in this sample may be carry-over from other donors' samples.

This clone was found many times. This sequence joins TRBV5-1 and TRBJ1-1; no clear D gene. V was shortened by 0 bases and J by 2 bases, with 8 bases between the two germline ends. Germline V gene lookup returns CDR1 SGHRS and CDR2 YFSETQ. This CDR3 is 14 amino acids long. The chain's CDR3 is CASSLGAGNTEAFF. Written as DNA, the CDR3 is TGCGCCAGCAGCTTGGGGGCAGGCAACACTGAAGCTTTCTTT.

The rearrangement uses TRBV14 and TRBJ2-3; 11 bases are shared with TRBD2. The germline gives CDR1 SGHDN, CDR2 FVKESK. V lost 3 bases, J lost 2 bases, and 4 bases stayed unmatched. The CDR3 consists of 16 residues. The CDR3 bases are TGTGCCAGCAGCCAGATAGCGGGAGGGATCACAGATACGCAGTATTTT. It is translated as CASSQIAGGITDTQYF.

This clone occurred many times. The CDR3 DNA is TGTGCCAGCAGTCCGGTACTAGCGGGAAACAATGAGCAGTTCTTC. Amino acid sequence: CASSPVLAGNNEQFF. The chain combines TRBV12-3 or TRBV12-4 with TRBJ2-1; the match to TRBD2 covers 10 bases. The CDR3 consists of 15 residues. Germline trimming cut 5 bases from V and 5 bases from J; bases unmatched to any gene: 6.

This clone was counted ten times or more. A much larger clone differs by one base, so this may be a read error. Other DNA sequences in this sample translate to the same CDR3. The chain carries TRBV7-3 and TRBJ1-1; 7 bases fit TRBD1. Germline V gene sequence: CDR1 SGHTA, CDR2 FQGTGA. The CDR3 extends over 16 amino acids. CDR3 bases: TGTGCCAGCAGCTTAGGCGGAGGGGGCATGAACACTGAGGCTTTCTTT. Translated, it gives CASSLGGGGMNTEAFF.

The sample holds many counts of this clone. The J gene is TRBJ1-3, the V gene TRBV12-3 or TRBV12-4, with a tentative D call TRBD1 (5 bases). Trimming shortened V by 7 bases and J by 1 base, and 14 bases separated the two germline ends. The CDR3 sequence is 15 residues long. CDR3 sequence: CASTLGAGSGNTIYF. DNA of the CDR3: TGTGCCAGCACCCTTGGGGCAGGGTCTGGAAACACCATATATTTT.

The sample holds many counts of this clone. J is TRBJ1-5 and V is TRBV28; D call uncertain. CDR1 MDHEN and CDR2 SYDVKM come from the germline V gene. The CDR3 consists of 17 residues. Trimming shortened V by 1 base and J by 3 bases, and 16 bases separated the two germline ends. The CDR3 DNA reads as TGTGCCAGCAGTTTATTAACCTTGTCTCGTCACAATCAGCCCCAGCATTTT. It translates to CASSLLTLSRHNQPQHF.

The sample holds many counts of this clone. The chain links TRBV28 to TRBJ2-7; D ambiguous. V was shortened by 3 bases and J by 6 bases, with 12 bases between the two germline ends. Germline CDR1 and CDR2: MDHEN and SYDVKM. The CDR3 contains 13 residues. The CDR3 protein is CASSFPDFGEQYF. CDR3 DNA: TGTGCCAGCAGTTTCCCCGACTTCGGCGAGCAGTACTTC.

This clone was detected ten times or more. The chain carries TRBV12-3 or TRBV12-4 and TRBJ2-3; 8 bases fit TRBD1. The CDR3 loop spans 15 amino acids. The junction had 6 bases not matched to a gene; V was cut back by 3 bases and J by 4 bases. The CDR3 spells CASSFGAGGADTQYF. The CDR3 DNA reads as TGTGCCAGCAGTTTTGGGGCAGGGGGCGCAGATACGCAGTATTTT.

There are many counts of this clone. V and J are TRBV11-3 and TRBJ2-3, with D possibly matching TRBD2 (5 bases). The CDR3 consists of 14 residues. Germline CDR1 and CDR2: SGHNT and YENEEA. The germline V and J ends were trimmed by 3 bases and 1 base, with 8 bases remaining between them. In DNA, the CDR3 is TGTGCCAGCAGCTTTAACGGGGGCACAGATACGCAGTATTTT. It is translated as CASSFNGGTDTQYF.

This clone came up many times. The V gene is TRBV29-1, the J gene TRBJ2-3; 8 positions match TRBD2. The CDR3 spans 15 residues. CDR1 and CDR2 from the germline V gene are SQVTM and ANQGSEA. V lost 4 bases and J lost 1; bases outside the gene matches: 7. The CDR3 sequence is CSVAGGAIGTDTQYF. The CDR3 DNA sequence: TGCAGCGTTGCGGGGGGGGCAATCGGCACAGATACGCAGTATTTT.

The sample holds many counts of this clone. This sequence may be a read error, since a much larger clone differs from it by one base. The chain employs TRBV6-1 and TRBJ2-3; D gene unclear. Germline lookup yields CDR1 MNHNS and CDR2 SASEGT. This CDR3 region has 15 residues. The CDR3 DNA sequence: TGTACCAGCACCCTGAATATAGAAAGCACAGATACGCAGTATTTT. Protein sequence: CTSTLNIESTDTQYF.

This clone was found many times. The J gene is TRBJ1-5, the V gene TRBV4-2; D possibly corresponds to TRBD1 (6 bases). CDR3 length: 14 residues. V gave up 5 bases and J gave up 3 bases, with 11 bases separating them. Germline loops: CDR1 LGHNA, CDR2 YNFKEQ. The CDR3, as DNA: TGTGCCAGCAGCTACAGGGAGACCAATCAGCCCCAGCATTTT. Protein: CASSYRETNQPQHF.

This clone has just a few counts. V and J are TRBV6-1 and TRBJ1-2, with TRBD1 matching 8 bases. The V and J ends lost 8 bases and 5 bases, in that order; junction bases with no gene match: 10. This CDR3 has 14 amino acids. Germline lookup yields CDR1 MNHNS and CDR2 SASEGT. The CDR3 protein is CASEPGTGGYGYTF. The CDR3 DNA reads TGTGCCAGCGAACCCGGTACAGGGGGATATGGCTACACCTTC.

The table lists this clone with a few counts. The rearrangement links TRBV5-1 to TRBJ1-1; D not resolved. The V end lost 6 bases, the J end lost 7 bases, and 13 bases lay between the germline ends. Per the germline V gene, CDR1 is SGHRS and CDR2 is YFSETQ. CDR3 size: 12 residues. This CDR3 is CASIVANCEAFF. In nucleotides, the CDR3 is TGCGCCAGCATCGTAGCGAACTGTGAAGCTTTCTTT.